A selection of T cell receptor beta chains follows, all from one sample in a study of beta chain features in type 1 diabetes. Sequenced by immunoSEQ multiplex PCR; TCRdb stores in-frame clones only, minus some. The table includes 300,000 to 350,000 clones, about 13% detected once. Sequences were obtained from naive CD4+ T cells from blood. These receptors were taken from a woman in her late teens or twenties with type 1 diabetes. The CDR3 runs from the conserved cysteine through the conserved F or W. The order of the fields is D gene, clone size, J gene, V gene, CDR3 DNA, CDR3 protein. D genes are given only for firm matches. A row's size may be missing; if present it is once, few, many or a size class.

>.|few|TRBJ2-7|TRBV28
TGTGCCAGCAAAATCAGGGGGGACGAGCAGTACTTC
CASKIRGDEQYF
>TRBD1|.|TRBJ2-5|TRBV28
TGTGCCAGCAGCCGGGGACAGGGGTTTGAAGAGACCCAGTACTTC
CASSRGQGFEETQYF
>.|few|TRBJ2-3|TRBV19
TGTGCCAGTAGTCCTACCACAGATACGCAGTATTTT
CASSPTTDTQYF
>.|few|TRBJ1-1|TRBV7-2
TGTGCCAGCAGCCTTTACAGGAACACTGAAGCTTTCTTT
CASSLYRNTEAFF
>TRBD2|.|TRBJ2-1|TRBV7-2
TGTGCCAGCAGCTTCGTCGGGGGAGGGCCCTCGAATGAGCAGTTCTTC
CASSFVGGGPSNEQFF
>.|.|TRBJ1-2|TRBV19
TGTGCCAGTAGTAACGGGATTAATGGCTACACCTTC
CASSNGINGYTF
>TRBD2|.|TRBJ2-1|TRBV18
TGTGCCAGCTCACCGGTAGCGGGGAGTTACAATGAGCAGTTCTTC
CASSPVAGSYNEQFF
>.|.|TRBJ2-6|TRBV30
TGTGCCTGGATGTACTCTGGGGCCAACGTCCTGACTTTC
CAWMYSGANVLTF
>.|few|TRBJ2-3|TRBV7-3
TGTGCCAGCAGCCCTAATACAGATACGCAGTATTTT
CASSPNTDTQYF
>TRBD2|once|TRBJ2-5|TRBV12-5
TGTGCTAGTGAAGGACTAGCGGGGGAGACCCAGTACTTC
CASEGLAGETQYF
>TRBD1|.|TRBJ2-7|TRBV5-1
TGCGCCAGCAGCCTTCAGGGACAGGGGAGCTCCTACGAGCAGTACTTC
CASSLQGQGSSYEQYF
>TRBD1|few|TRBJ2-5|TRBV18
TGTGCCAGCTCACCGGGACAGGGAATTTCGGAGACCCAGTACTTC
CASSPGQGISETQYF
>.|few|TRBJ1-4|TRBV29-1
TGCAGCGTTGCGGAGACAGCTAATGAAAAACTGTTTTTT
CSVAETANEKLFF
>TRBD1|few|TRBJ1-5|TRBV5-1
TGCGCCAGCAGCGACAGGGTCGAGGGGCCCCAGCATTTT
CASSDRVEGPQHF
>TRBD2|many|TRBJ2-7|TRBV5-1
TGCGCCAGCAGCCGGACTAGCGGGGCGCCCGAGCAGTACTTC
CASSRTSGAPEQYF
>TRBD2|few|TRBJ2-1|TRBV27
TGTGCCAGCAGTTTGACTAGCGGGAGATACAATGAGCAGTTCTTC
CASSLTSGRYNEQFF
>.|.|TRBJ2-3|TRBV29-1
TGCAGAGGGGGGGGTGGAGATACGCAGTATTTT
CRGGGGDTQYF
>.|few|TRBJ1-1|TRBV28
TGTGCCAGCAGTTTGGCACAGACAACTGAAGCTTTCTTT
CASSLAQTTEAFF
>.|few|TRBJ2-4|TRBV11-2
TGTGCCAGCAGCTTCCCTCGGGAAGGAAACATTCAGTACTTC
CASSFPREGNIQYF
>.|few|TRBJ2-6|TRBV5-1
TGCGCCAGCAGCTTGGGCGGAACCCTCTCTGGGGCCAACGTCCTGACTTTC
CASSLGGTLSGANVLTF